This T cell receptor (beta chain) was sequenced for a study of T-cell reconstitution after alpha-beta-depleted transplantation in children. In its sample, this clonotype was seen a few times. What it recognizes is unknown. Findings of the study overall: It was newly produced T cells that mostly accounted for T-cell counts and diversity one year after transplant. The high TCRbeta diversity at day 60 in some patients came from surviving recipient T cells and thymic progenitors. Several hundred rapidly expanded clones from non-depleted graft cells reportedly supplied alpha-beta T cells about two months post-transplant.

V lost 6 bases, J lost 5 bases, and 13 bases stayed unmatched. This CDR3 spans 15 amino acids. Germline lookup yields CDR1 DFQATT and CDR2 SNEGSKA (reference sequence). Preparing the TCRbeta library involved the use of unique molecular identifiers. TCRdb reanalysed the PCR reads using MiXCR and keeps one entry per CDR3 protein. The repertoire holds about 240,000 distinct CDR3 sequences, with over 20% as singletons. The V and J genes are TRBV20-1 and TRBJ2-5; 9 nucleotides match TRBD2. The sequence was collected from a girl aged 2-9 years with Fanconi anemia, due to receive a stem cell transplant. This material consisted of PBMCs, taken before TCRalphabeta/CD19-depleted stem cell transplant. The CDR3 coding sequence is TGCAGTGCAAGGGAAGGGGCGGGAGGGTTGGAGACCCAGTACTTC. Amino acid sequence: CSAREGAGGLETQYF.